Sequencing of this T cell receptor (beta chain) was carried out in a study of T-cell reconstitution after alpha-beta-depleted transplantation in children. CDR3 length: 15 amino acids. Per the germline V gene, CDR1 is DFQATT and CDR2 is SNEGSKA (reference sequence). V shed 4 bases, J shed 2 bases, and the junction held 6 bases outside the gene matches. Unique molecular identifiers were built into the TCRbeta library. One entry per CDR3 protein, called by TCRdb with MiXCR from the PCR reads. The repertoire has about 980,000 distinct CDR3 sequences, about 30% of them found once; the top ten carry roughly 28%.

V and J are TRBV20-1 and TRBJ1-3; 9 bases map to TRBD1. This sequence originates from a boy under two years old who had a stem cell transplant for SCID, so the T cells may come from the graft donor. The sequences come from PBMCs, mostly from graft donor cells, collected 360 days after TCRalphabeta/CD19-depleted stem cell transplant. The CDR3 reads CSAIPGTGTGNTIYF. CDR3 bases: TGCAGTGCTATACCCGGGACAGGGACTGGAAACACCATATATTTT.